This entry lists 9 T cell receptor beta chains sequenced from one sample in a study of shared clonotypes between healthy human individuals. Profiled with immunoSEQ multiplex PCR; TCRdb holds only in-frame clones, not every one. The sample has 1.5 million to 2.5 million clones, about 95% seen once; the top ten hold around 1.2%. Terminally differentiated effector memory CD45RA+ cells were left out of the naive CD8 fraction, which was CD45RO-negative and positively selected for CCR7. Material: naive CD8+ T cells sorted from blood. The receptor source for this set is a young man in good health.

The V and J genes are TRBV7-6 and TRBJ1-5, with no clear D. Germline V gene sequence: CDR1 SGHVS, CDR2 FNYEAQ. V was trimmed by 2 bases and J by 3 bases, leaving 11 bases between them. The CDR3 runs to 15 residues. The CDR3 bases are TGTGCCAGCAGCTTAAACGGGATGGACAATCAGCCCCAGCATTTT. Residues: CASSLNGMDNQPQHF.

The gene calls are TRBV27 and TRBJ1-2; D gene ambiguous. This CDR3 spans 14 amino acids. Germline CDR1 and CDR2: MNHEY and SMNVEV (reference sequence). The V and J ends lost 5 bases and 4 bases respectively, with 14 bases between them. The CDR3 nucleotides are TGTGCCAGCAGTATTACCGGGAGCTCCTATGGCTACACCTTC. This translates into CASSITGSSYGYTF.

The rearrangement links TRBV30 to TRBJ1-5; D gene uncertain. The CDR3 runs to 15 residues. The V gene's germline CDR1 is GTSNPN and CDR2 SVGIG (reference sequence). Between the trimmed V and J ends, which lost 1 base and 0 bases, there was a span of 10 bases. CDR3: CAWSDSAASNQPQHF. In DNA, the CDR3 is TGTGCCTGGAGTGACTCGGCAGCTAGCAATCAGCCCCAGCATTTT.

The J gene is TRBJ2-5, the V gene TRBV29-1; no reliable D call. Per germline, CDR1 SQVTM and CDR2 ANQGSEA. Trimming pared 3 bases from V and 0 bases from J, leaving 8 bases between. The CDR3 covers 13 residues. CDR3 loop: CSVESLYQETQYF. The CDR3 DNA is TGCAGCGTTGAGTCTTTGTACCAAGAGACCCAGTACTTC.

The chain is built from TRBV6-1 and TRBJ2-7, with D possibly TRBD1 on 6 matching bases. Germline V gives CDR1 MNHNS, CDR2 SASEGT. V shed 1 base and J shed 2 bases, with 12 bases lying between them. The CDR3 is 15 residues long. CDR3 sequence reads: CASSEGGWGPYEQYF. CDR3 nucleotide sequence: TGTGCCAGCAGTGAAGGAGGGTGGGGGCCCTACGAGCAGTACTTC.

V is TRBV4-1 and J is TRBJ2-7, with D tentatively TRBD1 (5 bases). Trimming stripped 1 base from V and 3 bases from J, with 13 bases between. This CDR3 region has 15 residues. Germline lookup yields CDR1 MGHRA and CDR2 YSYEKL. In nucleotides, the CDR3 is TGCGCCAGCAGCCAAGGGCCGCTAGGGGTCTACGAGCAGTACTTC. It encodes CASSQGPLGVYEQYF.

This clone came up a few times. This sequence joins TRBV11-2 and TRBJ2-7; the match to TRBD1 covers 7 bases. The CDR3 is 13 amino acids. The J segment lost 4 bases and the V segment lost 4 bases, leaving 4 bases of the junction unmatched. Germline values: CDR1 SGHAT, CDR2 FQNNGV. CDR3 nucleotides: TGTGCCAGCAGCTCGGGACAGTGGTACGAGCAGTACTTC. Protein product: CASSSGQWYEQYF.

This chain uses TRBV7-9 with TRBJ1-1; D is uncertain. The CDR3 spans 12 residues. CDR1 and CDR2 (germline): SEHNR, FQNEAQ (reference sequence). Trimming took 6 bases from V and 8 from J, leaving 13 bases between them. The CDR3: CASSSAWGEAFF. The CDR3 nucleotides read TGTGCCAGCAGTTCAGCGTGGGGAGAAGCTTTCTTT.

The genes are TRBV29-1 and TRBJ2-7; 14 bases align to TRBD2. Germline lookup yields CDR1 SQVTM and CDR2 ANQGSEA. The CDR3 length is 18 residues. The V segment lost 2 bases and the J segment 4 bases; nucleotides outside the gene matches: 13. The CDR3 DNA sequence: TGCAGCGTTGAAATCTGGGGGCTAGGGACTAGCGGGAGTTACGAGCAGTACTTC. This sequence encodes CSVEIWGLGTSGSYEQYF.